Reported below is one T cell receptor (beta chain). No cognate antigen has been identified for it. Nothing much larger sits one base from this clone, and base qualities are not available. The data were taken from a study of cytomegalovirus exposure and HLA in healthy donors (dated by TCRdb to the late 2010s). In terms of the full investigation: According to an earlier analysis of several hundred of the donors, 150 million to 200 million T cells yielded over 100 million unique TCR beta sequences and around 300 Gb of sequence data. An early release that covered 500 to 800 HLA-typed donors contained around 300 gigabases of sequencing data and tens of millions of unique TCR sequences. Of the roughly 390 genotyped donors, 81% were placed in the genetic ancestry cluster associated with self-reported Caucasian donors. The study was designed to test whether signatures of past pathogen exposure could be identified by cataloging public T cell receptors. The T cell repertoires of 700 or so subjects were profiled by immunosequencing and related to cytomegalovirus serostatus. A separate validation cohort of about 110 different subjects was used in addition to the roughly 700-subject first cohort. The study combined high-throughput TCR immunosequencing, statistical association of individual TCRs with disease status, and machine learning to predict cytomegalovirus infection status. A later analysis re-examined previously published TCR beta repertoires from more than 600 donors and added high-resolution HLA genotyping to investigate patterns of TCR occurrence. In the later analysis, no new phenotypic data were used to find candidate immune exposures; instead, reliance was placed on TCR beta sequences and their occurrence across donors. An earlier analysis of about 600 of the donors used high-throughput TCR beta sequencing to judge whether each TCR beta V gene segment behaved as functional or pseudogenic. Donor age, sex, ethnicity and CMV serostatus were compiled alongside the repertoire data. Genome-wide SNP genotypes for about 65% of the 666 donors were used in a later genetic analysis, which treated that subset as a discovery cohort. All discovery cohort repertoires had been generated using a single sequencing platform. HLA typing covered class I and class II loci at four-digit resolution. Typing coverage differed by locus: A, B, C, DRB1 and DQB1 were typed in about 629-640 donors, DQA1 in about 560, DPA1 in some 610, and DPB1 in approximately 450. Roughly five DR-DQ haplotypes were handled as single units for association and clustering, since linkage in the cohort was strong. On average, over 200,000 unique TCR beta nucleotide sequences were sequenced per donor among fewer than 500 genotyped donors of the cohort, with about 17% of those sequences being non-productive.

The cohort was made up of about 610 healthy bone marrow donors. All cohort members were sampled while nominally healthy, although unrecorded immune exposures were likely present. The donor was CMV seropositive and belonged to the group of about 290 seropositive cohort members. Each donor provided a peripheral blood sample, and peripheral blood mononuclear cells were used for TCR beta sequencing. The Qiagen DNeasy Blood Extraction Kit was used to extract genomic DNA from the blood cell samples. Deletion took 0 bases off V and 2 bases off J, with a span of 14 bases between the germline ends. For CDR1 and CDR2, the germline V gene lists MNHEY and SVGAGI. Including the terminal cysteine and phenylalanine, the CDR3 comprises 16 residues. Just the 48-base CDR3 DNA is kept, in frame starting at base 1. The library was built by means of the immunoSEQ multiplex PCR assay. The multiplex PCR relied on a mix of 60 forward primers for TCR Vbeta segments and 13 reverse primers for TCR Jbeta segments. The CDR3 region of rearranged TCR beta genes was amplified from genomic DNA by a multiplex PCR assay. Amplified TCR beta libraries were sequenced as 87-base-pair reads on the Illumina HiSeq System. Concerning the study's data processing: A later analysis counted some 80 million unique TCR beta chains across the 670 or so repertoires, and around 9.9 million of these chains were shared by at least two donors. Raw reads were error-corrected and collapsed into unique sequences by a nearest-neighbor algorithm in which closely related sequences were merged to remove PCR and sequencing errors. V, D and J gene segments were assigned by aligning CDR3 sequences to IMGT reference sequences. For a sequence to be retained, a match of at least six nucleotides to both a V gene segment and a J gene segment was required. A rearrangement was called productive if the CDR3 had no stop codons and remained in frame with V and J, and every other rearrangement was called non-productive. Following IMGT convention, CDR3 was defined as the stretch from the second conserved V-encoded cysteine up to the conserved J-encoded phenylalanine. In an earlier analysis of more than 550 of the donors, sequences lacking an unambiguous match to a single V gene segment were excluded. An earlier analysis of approximately 590 of the donors called V segments functional above 56.7% productive rearrangements and segregating when the between-donor standard deviation exceeded 5%. To diagnose cytomegalovirus status from the catalog of TCR beta chain sequences, a statistical classification framework was built. A later analysis assigned V and J genes by comparing TCR nucleotide sequences with IMGT/GENE-DB human TR gene sequences. In a later analysis, CDR3 sequences and most-parsimonious VDJ recombination scenarios were assigned using the TCRdist pipeline. In a later analysis, every TCR beta chain was defined by the combination of its CDR3 amino acid sequence and its V-gene family, and reads without a unique V-gene family were dropped. In a later analysis, nearly 600 highly shared, low-generation-probability nucleotide sequences were removed to address suspected cross-contamination and a sequencing artifact. A later analysis calculated a clonal expansion index for each public chain from normalized within-repertoire ranks of inferred template counts. In a later analysis, generation probabilities were computed using a VDJ recombination model fitted to out-of-frame rearrangements, and the results were checked against IGoR. Hypergeometric tests were used in a later analysis to score TCR-TCR, TCR-HLA and TCR-CMV co-occurrence, with a repertoire-size bias correction applied to the TCR pairs. To estimate false discovery rates, a later analysis permuted the HLA or CMV assignments 20 times. In a later analysis, co-occurring TCRs were grouped with DBSCAN, and TCRdist sequence similarity was added when clustering was performed within HLA-allele-positive subsets. Repertoires with fewer than 30,000 or more than 120,000 public chains, plus five repertoires with anomalous nucleotide sharing, were excluded from co-occurrence clustering. Held by TCRdb, this immuneACCESS table contains in-frame sequences only and omits some clones. Under half of the omission traces to an unresolved V gene where checked; the cause of the rest is unknown. V and J calls and clone size are as listed in that table; D and trimming were resolved from the DNA. This sample has about 120,000 clones in its table, and 60% to 85% of those were observed once. About 2.5% of the sample rests with the top ten.

Points the paper makes about the study in general: The study listed 150 to 200 TCR beta chains as associated with cytomegalovirus. In both the original and validation cohorts, the classifier was reported to diagnose cytomegalovirus status with high specificity and sensitivity. A few of the identified cytomegalovirus-associated TCR beta chains were confirmed in vitro to be specific for cytomegalovirus antigens. Roughly uniform sequencing depth across donors was assumed in presence/absence analyses, although this assumption may not hold. Most TCR sequences were observed very rarely across donors, whereas some public TCRs were present in many individuals. Correlated functional status among segregating V segments might reflect linkage disequilibrium, but an unknown experimental factor could not be ruled out. An association between a missense DCLRE1C variant and V-gene and J-gene trimming of TCR beta chains was found in a later genetic analysis and replicated in an independent cohort. Strong co-occurrence of HLA alleles, especially DR and DQ, made assigning TCR associations to individual alleles difficult. HLA typing was unavailable for some donors at each locus, so association tests used only the typed subset. In a later analysis, TCR association rates were found to vary across HLA loci, with the most associated TCRs seen for DRB1 alleles and the fewest for HLA-C alleles. CMV serostatus was the only immune exposure information available for the cohort. In a later analysis, 16,951 TCR beta sequences were associated with specific HLA alleles at a false discovery rate of 0.05. Because counts were too low, approximately 18 rarely observed V segments, including chromosome 9 orphons, were excluded from the earlier analysis of around 640 of the donors. A further reported finding was that TCR beta sequences accurately predicted the HLA-A and HLA-B alleles for most subjects in the first cohort. Compared with equally common non-associated chains, HLA-associated TCR beta chains in a later analysis were more clonally expanded and had lower generation probabilities. Compared with the approximately 600-donor mean, donors in an Asian-associated ancestry cluster had fewer N-insertions in productive TCRs, according to a later genetic analysis. The 87-base-pair reads could not distinguish some IMGT-functional V segments, including TRBV6-2 and TRBV6-3, so those segments were excluded. The sequencing pipeline was judged likely to have produced a cluster of highly shared sequence variants as a technical artifact. In a later analysis, several top co-occurrence clusters were reported to appear linked to parvovirus B19, influenza, CMV and Epstein-Barr virus. It was suggested by the authors that the approach could potentially be generalized to other disease states and immunological phenotypes. Only TCR beta chains were sequenced in this cohort, and the absence of alpha or paired-chain data limited detectable features. In a later analysis, most CMV-associated TCR beta chains were found to appear HLA-restricted, with HLA associations seemingly driven largely by CMV exposure. In an earlier analysis of about 550 of the donors, most TCR beta V segments were observed in productive rearrangements about 87% or about 30% of the time, broadly matching IMGT annotations.

The sample consisted of PBMCs. The TCR was taken from a woman between 35 and 50 years old in good health and CMV-seropositive. The V and J genes are TRBV6-5 and TRBJ2-7; TRBD1 is perhaps the D gene, given 6 matching bases. The CDR3 protein is CASSYSQGPIPYEQYF. The DNA is TGTGCCAGCAGTTACTCGCAGGGGCCCATACCCTACGAGCAGTACTTC.